The source of this T cell receptor beta chain is a study of cytomegalovirus exposure and HLA in healthy donors. This clone has more than one count but fewer than ten. Vbeta (60) and Jbeta (13) primers were used in the PCR. Clones were read by immunoSEQ multiplex PCR, and TCRdb kept only the in-frame ones, dropping some. Here the sample spans tens of thousands of clones, under 80% being singletons. This CDR3 has 14 amino acids. V was trimmed by 5 bases and J by 8 bases, leaving 15 bases between them. In germline, CDR1 is SGHTA, CDR2 FQGTGA. V usage is TRBV7-3 and J usage is TRBJ2-2, with a possible D match to TRBD2 (7 bases). Material: PBMCs. The receptor comes from a man aged 25-45 years in good health and CMV-seropositive. The CDR3 DNA is TGTGCCAGCAGCGCGGGGGCAGTCGGGGGGGAGCTGTTTTTT. This encodes CASSAGAVGGELFF.